This paragraph covers one T cell receptor beta chain sequence. The source of the sample is a study of control samples from healthy donors and cancer patients. Using immunoSEQ multiplex PCR, the repertoire was profiled, and TCRdb retains in-frame clones only, with some absent. The sample has about 94,000 clones, approximately 90% seen once. Trimming removed 6 bases from V and 0 bases from J, with 10 bases in between. The CDR3 covers 14 residues. The germline gives CDR1 MNHEY, CDR2 SVGAGI. The sequence derives from a woman between 45 and 65 years old in good health. This sequence joins TRBV6-5 and TRBJ2-3, with D unclear. Sequencing was carried out using blood. The CDR3 loop reads CASSRGSSTDTQYF. In DNA form, the CDR3 reads TGTGCCAGCAGCCGAGGCTCAAGCACAGATACGCAGTATTTT.